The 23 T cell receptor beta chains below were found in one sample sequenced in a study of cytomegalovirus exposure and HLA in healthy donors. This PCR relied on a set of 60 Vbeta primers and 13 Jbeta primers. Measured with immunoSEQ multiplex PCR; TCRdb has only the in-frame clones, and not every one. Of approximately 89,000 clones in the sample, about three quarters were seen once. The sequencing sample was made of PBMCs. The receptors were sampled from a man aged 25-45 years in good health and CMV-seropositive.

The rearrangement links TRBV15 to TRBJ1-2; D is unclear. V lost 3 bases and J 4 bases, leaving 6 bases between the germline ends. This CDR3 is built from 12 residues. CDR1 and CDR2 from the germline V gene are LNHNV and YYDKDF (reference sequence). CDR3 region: CATSRPGYGYTF. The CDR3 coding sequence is TGTGCCACCAGCAGGCCAGGCTATGGCTACACCTTC.

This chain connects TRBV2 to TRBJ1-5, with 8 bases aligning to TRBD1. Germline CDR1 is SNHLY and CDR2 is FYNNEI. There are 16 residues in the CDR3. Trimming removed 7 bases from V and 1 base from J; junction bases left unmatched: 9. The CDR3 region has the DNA TGTGCCAGCACCTTGACAGGGGAAGGGAGCAATCAGCCCCAGCATTTT. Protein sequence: CASTLTGEGSNQPQHF.

As DNA, the CDR3 is TGTGCCAGCAGCCAAACTAGGCGCAATGAGCAGTTCTTC. Protein: CASSQTRRNEQFF. This rearrangement joins TRBV16 to TRBJ2-1, with a possible D match to TRBD2 (5 bases). Between the trimmed V and J ends, which lost 2 bases and 6 bases, there was a span of 8 bases. Germline V gene data show CDR1 as KGHSY and CDR2 as FQNENV. CDR3 length: 13 amino acids. Together with reference TRBV16 and TRBJ2-1, the CDR3 gives the full variable domain: GEEVAQTPKHLVRGEGQKAKLYCAPIKGHSYVFWYQQVLKNEFKFLISFQNENVFDETGMPKERFSAKCLPNSPCSLEIQATKLEDSAVYFCASSQTRRNEQFFGPGTRLTVL.

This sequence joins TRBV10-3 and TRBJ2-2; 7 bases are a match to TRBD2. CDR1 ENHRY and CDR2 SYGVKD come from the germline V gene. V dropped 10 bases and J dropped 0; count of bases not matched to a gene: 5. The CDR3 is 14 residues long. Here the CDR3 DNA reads TGTGCCACCAAAGCGGGGACGAACACCGGGGAGCTGTTTTTT. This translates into CATKAGTNTGELFF.

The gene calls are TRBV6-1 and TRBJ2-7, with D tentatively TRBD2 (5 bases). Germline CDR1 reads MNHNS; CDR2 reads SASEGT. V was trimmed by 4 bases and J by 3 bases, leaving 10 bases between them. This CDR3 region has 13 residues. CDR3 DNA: TGTGCCAGCAGTGGCCGGGGTTACTACGAGCAGTACTTC. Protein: CASSGRGYYEQYF.

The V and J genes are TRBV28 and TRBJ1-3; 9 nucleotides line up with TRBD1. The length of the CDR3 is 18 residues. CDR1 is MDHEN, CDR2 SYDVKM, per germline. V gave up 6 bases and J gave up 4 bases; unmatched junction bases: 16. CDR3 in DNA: TGTGCCAGCAGAACCTACGGACAGTCGACAGGGGGGGGAAACACCATATATTTT. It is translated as CASRTYGQSTGGGNTIYF.

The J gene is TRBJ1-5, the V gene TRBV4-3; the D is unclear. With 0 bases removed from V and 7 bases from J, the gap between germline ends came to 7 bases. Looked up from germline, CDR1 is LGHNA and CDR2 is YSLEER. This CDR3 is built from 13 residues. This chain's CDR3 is CASSQDRRQPQHF. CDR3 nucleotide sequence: TGCGCCAGCAGCCAAGATCGGCGGCAGCCCCAGCATTTT.

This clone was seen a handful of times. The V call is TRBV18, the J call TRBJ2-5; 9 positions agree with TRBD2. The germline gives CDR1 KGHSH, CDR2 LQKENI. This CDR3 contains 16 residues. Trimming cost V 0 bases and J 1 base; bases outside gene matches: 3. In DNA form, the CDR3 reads TGTGCCAGCTCACCACCAGCGGGGGGTCCCCAAGAGACCCAGTACTTC. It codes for CASSPPAGGPQETQYF. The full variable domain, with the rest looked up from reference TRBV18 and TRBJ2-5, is NAGVMQNPRHLVRRRGQEARLRCSPMKGHSHVYWYRQLPEEGLKFMVYLQKENIIDESGMPKERFSAEFPKEGPSILRIQQVVRGDSAAYFCASSPPAGGPQETQYFGPGTRLLVL.

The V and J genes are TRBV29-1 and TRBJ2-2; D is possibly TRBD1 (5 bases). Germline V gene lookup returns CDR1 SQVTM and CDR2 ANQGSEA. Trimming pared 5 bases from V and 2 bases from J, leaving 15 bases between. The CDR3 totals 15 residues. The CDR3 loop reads CSVLSQGTNTGELFF. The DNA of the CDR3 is TGCAGCGTTCTATCTCAGGGAACTAACACCGGGGAGCTGTTTTTT.

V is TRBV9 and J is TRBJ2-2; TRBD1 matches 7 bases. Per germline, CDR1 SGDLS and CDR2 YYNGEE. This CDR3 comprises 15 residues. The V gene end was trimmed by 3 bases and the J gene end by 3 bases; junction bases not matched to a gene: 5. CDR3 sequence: CASSDPGQYTGELFF. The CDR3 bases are TGTGCCAGCAGCGACCCGGGACAGTACACCGGGGAGCTGTTTTTT.

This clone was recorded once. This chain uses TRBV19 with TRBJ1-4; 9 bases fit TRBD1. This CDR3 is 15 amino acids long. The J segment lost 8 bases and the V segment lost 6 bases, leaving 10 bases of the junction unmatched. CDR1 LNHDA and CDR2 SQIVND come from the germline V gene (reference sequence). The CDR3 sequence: CASRLLGQGNEKLFF. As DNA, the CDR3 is TGTGCCAGTAGGCTACTCGGACAGGGGAACGAAAAACTGTTTTTT. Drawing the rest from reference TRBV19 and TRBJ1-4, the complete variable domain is DGGITQSPKYLFRKEGQNVTLSCEQNLNHDAMYWYRQDPGQGLRLIYYSQIVNDFQKGDIAEGYSVSREKKESFPLTVTSAQKNPTAFYLCASRLLGQGNEKLFFGSGTQLSVL.

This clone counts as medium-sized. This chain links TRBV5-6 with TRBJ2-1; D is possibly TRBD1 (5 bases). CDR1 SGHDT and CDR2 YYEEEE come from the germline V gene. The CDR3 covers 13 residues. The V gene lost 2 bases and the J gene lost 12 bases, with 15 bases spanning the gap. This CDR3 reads CASSLGAEAWQFF. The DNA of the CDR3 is TGTGCCAGCAGCTTAGGGGCTGAGGCTTGGCAGTTCTTC.

The CDR3: CASSIAWSPNTEAFF. CDR3 DNA sequence: TGTGCCAGTAGTATAGCGTGGAGCCCGAACACTGAAGCTTTCTTT. The genes are TRBV19 and TRBJ1-1; D unclear. This CDR3 spans 15 amino acids. Germline values: CDR1 LNHDA, CDR2 SQIVND (reference sequence). Trimming took 1 base from V and 1 from J, leaving 10 bases between them. The full variable domain, its missing parts supplied by reference TRBV19 and TRBJ1-1, is DGGITQSPKYLFRKEGQNVTLSCEQNLNHDAMYWYRQDPGQGLRLIYYSQIVNDFQKGDIAEGYSVSREKKESFPLTVTSAQKNPTAFYLCASSIAWSPNTEAFFGQGTRLTVV.

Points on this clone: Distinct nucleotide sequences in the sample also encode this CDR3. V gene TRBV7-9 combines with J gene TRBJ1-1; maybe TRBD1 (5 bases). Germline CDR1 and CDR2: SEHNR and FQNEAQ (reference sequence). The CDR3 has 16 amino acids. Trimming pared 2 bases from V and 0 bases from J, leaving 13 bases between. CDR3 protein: CASSLRRGAMNTEAFF. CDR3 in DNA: TGTGCCAGCAGCTTACGGCGGGGCGCTATGAACACTGAAGCTTTCTTT.

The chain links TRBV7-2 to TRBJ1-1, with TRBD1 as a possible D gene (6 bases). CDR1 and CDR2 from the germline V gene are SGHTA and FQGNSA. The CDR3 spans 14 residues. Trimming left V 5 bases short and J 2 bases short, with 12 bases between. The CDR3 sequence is CASSPTGTNTEAFF. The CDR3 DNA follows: TGTGCCAGCAGCCCAACAGGGACAAACACTGAAGCTTTCTTT.

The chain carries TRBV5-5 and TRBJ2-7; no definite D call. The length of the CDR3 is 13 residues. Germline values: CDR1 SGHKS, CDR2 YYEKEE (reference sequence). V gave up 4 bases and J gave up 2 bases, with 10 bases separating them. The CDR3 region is CASSPNSPYEQYF. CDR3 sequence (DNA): TGTGCCAGCAGCCCAAACTCCCCCTACGAGCAGTACTTC.

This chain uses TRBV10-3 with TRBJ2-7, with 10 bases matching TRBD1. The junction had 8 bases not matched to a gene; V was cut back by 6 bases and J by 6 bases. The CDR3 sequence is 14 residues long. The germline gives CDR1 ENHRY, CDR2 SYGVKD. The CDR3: CAISSGTGVTEQYF. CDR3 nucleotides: TGTGCCATCAGCTCCGGGACAGGGGTGACCGAGCAGTACTTC.

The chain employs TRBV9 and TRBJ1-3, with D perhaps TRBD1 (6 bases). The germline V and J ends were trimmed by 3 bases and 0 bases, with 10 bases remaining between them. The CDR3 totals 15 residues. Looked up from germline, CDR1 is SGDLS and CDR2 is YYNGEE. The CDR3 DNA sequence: TGTGCCAGCAGCGCAACAGGGAGCTCTGGAAACACCATATATTTT. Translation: CASSATGSSGNTIYF.

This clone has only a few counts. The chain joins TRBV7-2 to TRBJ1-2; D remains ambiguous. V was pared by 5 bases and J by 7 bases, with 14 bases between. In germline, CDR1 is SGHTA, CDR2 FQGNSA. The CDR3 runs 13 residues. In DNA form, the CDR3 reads TGTGCCAGCAGCCCCCCGTGGACTGGTGGCTACACCTTC. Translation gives CASSPPWTGGYTF.

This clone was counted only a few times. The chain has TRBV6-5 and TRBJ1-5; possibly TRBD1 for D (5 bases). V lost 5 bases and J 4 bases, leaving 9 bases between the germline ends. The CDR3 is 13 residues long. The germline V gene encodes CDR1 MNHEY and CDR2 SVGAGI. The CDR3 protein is CASSTQGNQPQHF. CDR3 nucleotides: TGTGCCAGCAGTACTCAGGGAAATCAGCCCCAGCATTTT.

The CDR3 loop reads CASSEGTGSGGEQFF. The CDR3 coding sequence is TGTGCCAGCAGTGAAGGGACAGGGTCCGGGGGTGAGCAGTTCTTC. The rearrangement links TRBV6-1 to TRBJ2-1, with TRBD1 matching over 8 bases. J gave up 9 bases and V 1 base, and 8 bases lay outside the gene matches. Germline V lookup: CDR1 MNHNS, CDR2 SASEGT. The CDR3 has 15 residues.

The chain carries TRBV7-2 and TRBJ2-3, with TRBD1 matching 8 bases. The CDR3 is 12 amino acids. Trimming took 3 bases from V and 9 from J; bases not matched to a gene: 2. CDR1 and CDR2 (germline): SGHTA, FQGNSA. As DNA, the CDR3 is TGTGCCAGCAGCTTTGACAGGGGAACGCAGTATTTT. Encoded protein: CASSFDRGTQYF.

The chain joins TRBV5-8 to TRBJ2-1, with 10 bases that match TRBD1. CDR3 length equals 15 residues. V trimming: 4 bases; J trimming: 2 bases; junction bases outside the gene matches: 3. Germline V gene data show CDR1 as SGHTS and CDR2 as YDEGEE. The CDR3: CASSPGTGAYNEQFF. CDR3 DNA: TGTGCCAGCAGCCCCGGGACAGGGGCCTACAATGAGCAGTTCTTC.